This paragraph reports one T cell receptor (beta chain). The data were obtained in a study of CD8 T cells in Susac syndrome. RNA in amounts of roughly 0.5 to 1 ug was reverse transcribed with random hexamers. TCRdb independently ran MiXCR on the immunoSEQ multiplex PCR reads; one entry per CDR3 protein. The sample yields 150,000 to 200,000 distinct CDR3 sequences, 85% to 95% seen once. CDR1 and CDR2 from the germline V gene are SGHRS and YFSETQ. This CDR3 comprises 14 residues. Trimming took off 4 bases at V and 3 bases at J, with 10 bases between the two ends. The chain couples TRBV5-1 to TRBJ1-4; a possible D gene is TRBD1 (6 bases). This TCR was sampled from a human donor with Susac syndrome. The sequencing input was CD4+ T cells from PBMCs. CDR3 region: CASSRDISNEKLFF. CDR3 sequence (DNA): TGCGCCAGCAGCCGGGACATATCTAATGAAAAACTGTTTTTT.